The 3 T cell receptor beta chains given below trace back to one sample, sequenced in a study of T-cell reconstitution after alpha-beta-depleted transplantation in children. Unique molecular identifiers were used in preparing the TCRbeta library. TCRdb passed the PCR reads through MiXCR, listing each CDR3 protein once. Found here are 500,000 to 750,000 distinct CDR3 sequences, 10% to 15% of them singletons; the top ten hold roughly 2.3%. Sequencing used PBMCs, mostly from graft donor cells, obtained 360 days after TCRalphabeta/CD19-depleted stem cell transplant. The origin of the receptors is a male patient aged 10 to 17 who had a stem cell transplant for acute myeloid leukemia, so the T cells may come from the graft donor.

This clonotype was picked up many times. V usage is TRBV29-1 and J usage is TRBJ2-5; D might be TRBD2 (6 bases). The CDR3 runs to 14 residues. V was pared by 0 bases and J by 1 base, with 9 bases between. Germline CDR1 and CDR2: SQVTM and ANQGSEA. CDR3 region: CSVEDLGGQETQYF. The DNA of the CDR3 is TGCAGCGTTGAAGATCTCGGGGGCCAAGAGACCCAGTACTTC.

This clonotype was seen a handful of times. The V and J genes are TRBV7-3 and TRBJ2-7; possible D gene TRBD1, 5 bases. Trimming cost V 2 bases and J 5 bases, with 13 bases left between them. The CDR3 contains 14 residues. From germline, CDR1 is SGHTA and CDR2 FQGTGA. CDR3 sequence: CASSLEQGWHEQYF. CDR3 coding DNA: TGTGCCAGCAGCTTAGAGCAGGGCTGGCACGAGCAGTACTTC.

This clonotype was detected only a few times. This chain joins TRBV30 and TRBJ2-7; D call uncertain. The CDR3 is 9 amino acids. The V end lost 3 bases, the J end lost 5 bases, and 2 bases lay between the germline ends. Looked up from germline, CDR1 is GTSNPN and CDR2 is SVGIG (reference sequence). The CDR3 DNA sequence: TGTGCCTGGAGCAACGAGCAGTACTTC. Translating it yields CAWSNEQYF.